These 17 T cell receptor beta chains were all obtained from the same sample, sequenced in a study of blood T cell repertoires in COVID-19. Only in-frame clones appear in the TCRdb table, and some are missing; sequencing was by immunoSEQ multiplex PCR. The repertoire includes over 600,000 clones, 85% to 90% of them detected once, and about 0.24% sits in the top ten. Sequenced sample: peripheral blood. The receptor set was obtained from a woman between 18 and 30 years old with acute or convalescent COVID-19.

This clone was found once. This rearrangement joins TRBV9 to TRBJ1-3; D not certain. This CDR3 spans 13 amino acids. Trimming shortened V by 0 bases and J by 4 bases, and 5 bases separated the two germline ends. Per the germline V gene, CDR1 is SGDLS and CDR2 is YYNGEE. The CDR3 protein is CASSVAEGNTIYF. The CDR3 region has the DNA TGTGCCAGCAGCGTAGCTGAGGGAAACACCATATATTTT.

The CDR3 DNA sequence: TGTGCCAGCAGCATAGGGACAGGGTCCGAGCAGTACTTC. It specifies CASSIGTGSEQYF. The V gene is TRBV11-2, the J gene TRBJ2-7; 9 nucleotides match TRBD1. Losses at the gene ends were 5 bases for V and 6 bases for J; bases not matched to a gene: 5. This CDR3 has 13 residues. Per the germline V gene, CDR1 is SGHAT and CDR2 is FQNNGV.

This chain joins TRBV27 and TRBJ2-3; no definite D call. The CDR3 extends over 11 amino acids. Germline CDR1 reads MNHEY; CDR2 reads SMNVEV (reference sequence). The V end was cut by 8 bases, the J end by 5 bases, with 8 bases between. The CDR3 loop reads CASRVGDTQYF. The CDR3 nucleotides read TGTGCCAGCCGGGTAGGAGATACGCAGTATTTT.

This clone was picked up one time. This chain uses TRBV5-4 with TRBJ2-1, with 7 bases lining up with TRBD1. The CDR3 covers 16 residues. V shed 2 bases and J 1 base; nucleotides not matched to a gene: 6. Germline CDR1 is SGHNT and CDR2 is YYREEE (reference sequence). The CDR3 bases are TGTGCCAGCAGCTTCGGGACAGACCGTTCCTACAATGAGCAGTTCTTC. Its protein is CASSFGTDRSYNEQFF.

The sample holds one count of this clone. The chain carries TRBV25-1 and TRBJ1-1; 7 nucleotides align to TRBD1. The CDR3 covers 14 residues. Germline trimming cut 7 bases from V and 4 bases from J; bases unmatched to any gene: 9. Germline V gene sequence: CDR1 MGHDK, CDR2 SYGVNS. For the CDR3, the DNA is TGTGCCAGCACCGTGGGGTCAGGGGGCACTGAAGCTTTCTTT. This sequence encodes CASTVGSGGTEAFF.

The chain combines TRBV7-2 with TRBJ1-5; 9 bases are a match to TRBD1. The junction had 8 bases not matched to a gene; V was cut back by 5 bases and J by 6 bases. Germline lookup yields CDR1 SGHTA and CDR2 FQGNSA. This CDR3 is 15 amino acids long. In DNA, the CDR3 is TGTGCCAGCAGCCCCGGGACAGGGAGCGGTCAGCCCCAGCATTTT. Its translation: CASSPGTGSGQPQHF.

V and J are TRBV11-2 and TRBJ1-1; the match to TRBD1 covers 8 bases. Germline V CDR1 and CDR2: SGHAT, FQNNGV. V was clipped by 4 bases and J by 5 bases; unmatched bases: 3. The CDR3 is 13 amino acids. Here the CDR3 DNA reads TGTGCCAGCAGCTCACAGGGGGGAACTGAAGCTTTCTTT. Its protein product is CASSSQGGTEAFF.

The chain has TRBV29-1 and TRBJ2-1; 11 nucleotides match TRBD1. With V trimmed by 7 bases and J by 4 bases, 9 bases remained unmatched. The CDR3 is 15 amino acids. Germline lookup yields CDR1 SQVTM and CDR2 ANQGSEA. Here the CDR3 reads CSAGQGASNYNEQFF. CDR3 bases: TGCAGCGCTGGACAGGGGGCCTCCAATTACAATGAGCAGTTCTTC.

The rearrangement links TRBV12-5 to TRBJ1-6; D remains unclear. Germline loops: CDR1 LGHNT, CDR2 FRNRAP. Trimming took off 1 base at V and 8 bases at J, with 9 bases between the two ends. CDR3 size: 14 residues. CDR3 loop: CASGLGTADSPLHF. CDR3 nucleotide sequence: TGTGCTAGTGGTTTGGGGACTGCTGATTCACCCCTCCACTTT.

In this sample, this clone turned up once. CDR3 protein: CASSLGADTQYF. CDR3 bases: TGTGCCAGCAGCCTAGGGGCAGATACGCAGTATTTT. The chain uses TRBV12-3 or TRBV12-4 and TRBJ2-3; possible D gene TRBD1, 5 bases. The V end was cut by 6 bases, the J end by 4 bases, with 8 bases between. CDR3 length: 12 residues.

V gene TRBV4-1 combines with J gene TRBJ2-3; tentative D call: TRBD2 (6 bases). CDR3 length equals 12 residues. Trimming took 5 bases from V and 4 from J, leaving 7 bases between them. Germline V gene sequence: CDR1 MGHRA, CDR2 YSYEKL. CDR3 in DNA: TGCGCCAGCAGCGGGGGGTCAGATACGCAGTATTTT. Its protein is CASSGGSDTQYF.

The chain combines TRBV7-2 with TRBJ2-1; 8 bases line up with TRBD2. The V gene's germline CDR1 is SGHTA and CDR2 FQGNSA. Trimming cost V 5 bases and J 5 bases; bases outside gene matches: 11. The CDR3 covers 16 residues. The CDR3 protein is CASSASLSGGNNEQFF. As DNA, the CDR3 is TGTGCCAGCAGCGCCTCACTGAGCGGGGGTAACAATGAGCAGTTCTTC.

The gene calls are TRBV4-1 and TRBJ2-1, with 12 nucleotides matching TRBD2. Unmatched junction bases numbered 6, after V lost 4 bases and J lost 5 bases. Germline V gene lookup returns CDR1 MGHRA and CDR2 YSYEKL. The CDR3 is 16 residues long. CDR3 DNA sequence: TGCGCCAGCAGCCCCTGGACTAGCGGGGAGCACAATGAGCAGTTCTTC. This codes for CASSPWTSGEHNEQFF.

This clone was seen just once. The V gene is TRBV24-1, the J gene TRBJ1-3, with 7 positions matching TRBD1. After removal of 9 bases from V and 4 bases from J, the junction contained 23 bases not matched to a gene. CDR1 and CDR2 from the germline V gene are KGHDR and SFDVKD. CDR3 length equals 19 residues. The CDR3 DNA sequence: TGTGCCACCGGGAAAAACAGGGGCCTGAGCGTCCTCTCAGGAAACACCATATATTTT. This translates into CATGKNRGLSVLSGNTIYF.

This clone occurred once. V usage is TRBV5-1 and J usage is TRBJ1-6; the D gene is possibly TRBD1 (5 bases). Germline values: CDR1 SGHRS, CDR2 YFSETQ. The CDR3 is 18 residues long. V lost 2 bases and J 0 bases, leaving 15 bases between the germline ends. DNA of the CDR3: TGCGCCAGCAGCTTAGTACCTCCCGACAGCTCCTATAATTCACCCCTCCACTTT. Encoded protein: CASSLVPPDSSYNSPLHF.

As DNA, the CDR3 is TGTGCCAGCGGTCCCGGGACAGGGCGAAAAGTCGGGGAGCTGTTTTTT. It is translated as CASGPGTGRKVGELFF. The chain couples TRBV7-3 to TRBJ2-2, with 9 bases that match TRBD1. In germline, CDR1 is SGHTA, CDR2 FQGTGA. This CDR3 comprises 16 residues. V was pared by 8 bases and J by 7 bases, with 14 bases of the junction left unmatched. The whole variable domain, filled in from reference TRBV7-3 and TRBJ2-2, reads GAGVSQTPSNKVTEKGKYVELRCDPISGHTALYWYRQSLGQGPEFLIYFQGTGAADDSGLPNDRFFAVRPEGSVSTLKIQRTERGDSAVYLCASGPGTGRKVGELFFGEGSRLTVL.

The CDR3 DNA reads TGTGCCAGCAGATACTTAAGCGGGGGGGTATTCAATGAGCAGTTCTTC. It is translated as CASRYLSGGVFNEQFF. The rearrangement uses TRBV2 and TRBJ2-1; the match to TRBD2 covers 10 bases. This CDR3 is 16 amino acids long. Germline V gives CDR1 SNHLY, CDR2 FYNNEI. The junction had 11 bases not matched to a gene; V was cut back by 6 bases and J by 6 bases.